These 21 T cell receptor beta chains share one sample of origin, sequenced in a study of blood T cell repertoires in COVID-19. Only in-frame clones appear in the TCRdb table, and some are missing; sequencing was by immunoSEQ multiplex PCR. The sample carries about 300,000 clones, nearly 90% recorded once. Sequenced sample: PBMCs or T cells enriched from blood (not recorded which). The receptors come from a woman aged 30 to 39 who had recovered from COVID-19.

The chain combines TRBV9 with TRBJ1-6; TRBD1 matches 8 bases. V dropped 4 bases and J dropped 11; count of bases not matched to a gene: 11. The CDR3 is made up of 15 amino acids. From germline, CDR1 is SGDLS and CDR2 YYNGEE. Here the CDR3 DNA reads TGTGCCAGCAGCCCATCGACAGGGGTAGCGACACCCCTCCACTTT. Protein sequence: CASSPSTGVATPLHF.

The chain carries TRBV5-8 and TRBJ2-3; the match to TRBD2 covers 7 bases. This CDR3 is built from 14 residues. Germline V gives CDR1 SGHTS, CDR2 YDEGEE. V shed 3 bases, J shed 0 bases, and the junction held 1 base outside the gene matches. The CDR3 sequence is CASSWGGSTDTQYF. In DNA, the CDR3 is TGTGCCAGCAGCTGGGGGGGAAGCACAGATACGCAGTATTTT.

The chain is built from TRBV7-9 and TRBJ2-5, with D maybe TRBD2 (6 bases). CDR3 length: 13 residues. Germline V gene sequence: CDR1 SEHNR, CDR2 FQNEAQ (reference sequence). The ends were cut back, 7 bases at V and 5 bases at J, with 14 bases in the middle. Here the CDR3 DNA reads TGTGCCAGCAACCCGGGGGTTCTGGAGACCCAGTACTTC. As protein: CASNPGVLETQYF.

V and J are TRBV5-1 and TRBJ2-1, with TRBD1 matching over 11 bases. The CDR3 spans 15 residues. The germline gives CDR1 SGHRS, CDR2 YFSETQ. Losses at the gene ends were 4 bases for V and 6 bases for J; bases not matched to a gene: 6. CDR3 protein: CASSVDRGPGNEQFF. The CDR3, as DNA: TGCGCCAGCAGCGTGGACAGGGGGCCCGGCAATGAGCAGTTCTTC.

This clone was detected once. The gene calls are TRBV9 and TRBJ2-7; D possibly corresponds to TRBD1 (6 bases). CDR1 SGDLS and CDR2 YYNGEE come from the germline V gene. The CDR3 runs to 14 residues. Trimming shortened V by 3 bases and J by 5 bases, and 15 bases separated the two germline ends. The CDR3 DNA follows: TGTGCCAGCAGCGCCCAGCACAGGGCCCACGAGCAGTACTTC. This translates into CASSAQHRAHEQYF.

The gene calls are TRBV3-1 (or the pseudogene TRBV3-2) and TRBJ2-5; 10 nucleotides line up with TRBD1. J gave up 4 bases and V 1 base, and 3 bases lay outside the gene matches. CDR3 length: 15 amino acids. Germline-derived CDR1 and CDR2 are LGHDT and YNNKEL (reference sequence). The CDR3 protein is CASSQVGQGVETQYF. The CDR3 DNA follows: TGTGCCAGCAGCCAAGTAGGACAGGGGGTAGAGACCCAGTACTTC.

The rearrangement joins TRBV5-4 to TRBJ1-1, with a weak D call TRBD1 (5 bases). The V end lost 3 bases, the J end lost 1 base, and 13 bases lay between the germline ends. Germline V gene sequence: CDR1 SGHNT, CDR2 YYREEE (reference sequence). The CDR3 loop spans 15 amino acids. For the CDR3, the DNA is TGTGCCAGCAGCTACGGCGGGACTTCGAACACTGAAGCTTTCTTT. Translation: CASSYGGTSNTEAFF.

J is TRBJ1-3 and V is TRBV30; 10 bases are shared with TRBD1. CDR1 and CDR2 from the germline V gene are GTSNPN and SVGIG (reference sequence). The junction had 4 bases not matched to a gene; V was cut back by 3 bases and J by 2 bases. The CDR3 totals 15 residues. This CDR3 reads CAWSQGQGAGNTIYF. CDR3 DNA: TGTGCCTGGAGCCAAGGACAGGGGGCTGGAAACACCATATATTTT. Full variable domain (missing parts from reference TRBV30 and TRBJ1-3): SQTIHQWPATLVQPVGSPLSLECTVEGTSNPNLYWYRQAAGRGLQLLFYSVGIGQISSEVPQNLSASRPQDRQFILSSKKLLLSDSGFYLCAWSQGQGAGNTIYFGEGSWLTVV.

The chain has TRBV14 and TRBJ2-3; possible D gene TRBD2, 6 bases. Germline CDR1 and CDR2: SGHDN and FVKESK. This CDR3 has 18 residues. The V end was cut by 0 bases, the J end by 3 bases, with 19 bases between. CDR3: CASSQDSLTGTETDTQYF. The CDR3 DNA sequence: TGTGCCAGCAGCCAAGACTCGCTGACGGGGACTGAAACAGATACGCAGTATTTT.

Written as DNA, the CDR3 is TGTGCCAGCAGTTACAGCCGGGACAGGGGAAATGAGCAGTTCTTC. As protein: CASSYSRDRGNEQFF. The chain links TRBV6-5 to TRBJ2-1; 10 nucleotides agree with TRBD1. This CDR3 region has 15 residues. Germline V gene sequence: CDR1 MNHEY, CDR2 SVGAGI. The ends lost 2 bases at V and 7 bases at J; junction bases unmatched: 5.

The V gene is TRBV7-3, the J gene TRBJ2-3; 10 bases align to TRBD2. Germline lookup yields CDR1 SGHTA and CDR2 FQGTGA. This CDR3 has 16 residues. V shed 3 bases and J 4 bases; nucleotides not matched to a gene: 7. CDR3: CASSFQAGGPSDTQYF. The CDR3 DNA reads TGTGCCAGCAGCTTCCAAGCGGGGGGGCCATCAGATACGCAGTATTTT.

The chain couples TRBV2 to TRBJ1-6, with 7 bases fitting TRBD1. With 10 bases clipped from V and 8 bases from J, the junction kept 8 bases outside the gene matches. Germline V gene lookup returns CDR1 SNHLY and CDR2 FYNNEI. The CDR3 totals 13 residues. In DNA form, the CDR3 reads TGTGCCACCCGGGACAGACCCTATTCACCCCTCCACTTT. Translated, it gives CATRDRPYSPLHF. Variable domain in full (rest from reference TRBV2 and TRBJ1-6): EPEVTQTPSHQVTQMGQEVILRCVPISNHLYFYWYRQILGQKVEFLVSFYNNEISEKSEIFDDQFSVERPDGSNFTLKIRSTKLEDSAMYFCATRDRPYSPLHFGNGTRLTVT.

The rearrangement uses TRBV30 and TRBJ1-1, with a possible D match to TRBD1 (6 bases). Looked up from germline, CDR1 is GTSNPN and CDR2 is SVGIG (reference sequence). V lost 5 bases, J lost 0 bases, and 10 bases lay in between. The CDR3 is 13 residues long. For the CDR3, the DNA is TGTGCCTGGGGATGGACAGTGAACACTGAAGCTTTCTTT. Amino acids: CAWGWTVNTEAFF.

The gene calls are TRBV7-2 and TRBJ2-7; a possible D gene is TRBD1 (6 bases). The CDR3 is 13 amino acids. V gave up 7 bases and J gave up 3 bases, with 13 bases separating them. Germline loops: CDR1 SGHTA, CDR2 FQGNSA. The CDR3 region is CASTWGRGYEQYF. The CDR3 bases are TGTGCCAGCACCTGGGGCAGGGGCTACGAGCAGTACTTC.

The gene calls are TRBV2 and TRBJ1-6, with no clear D. The CDR3 is 15 residues long. The ends were cut back, 7 bases at V and 0 bases at J, with 10 bases in the middle. Germline CDR1 and CDR2: SNHLY and FYNNEI. In DNA form, the CDR3 reads TGTGCCAGCACCCAGGATCGCTCCTATAATTCACCCCTCCACTTT. Residues: CASTQDRSYNSPLHF.

The gene calls are TRBV30 and TRBJ1-2, with D perhaps matching TRBD1 (6 bases). V lost 0 bases and J lost 7, with 12 bases in between. CDR1 is GTSNPN and CDR2 is SVGIG in the germline V gene (reference sequence). This CDR3 is built from 13 residues. The CDR3 reads CAWSVRVRGGYTF. As DNA, the CDR3 is TGTGCCTGGAGTGTACGCGTCAGGGGTGGCTACACCTTC. Full variable domain (missing parts from reference TRBV30 and TRBJ1-2): SQTIHQWPATLVQPVGSPLSLECTVEGTSNPNLYWYRQAAGRGLQLLFYSVGIGQISSEVPQNLSASRPQDRQFILSSKKLLLSDSGFYLCAWSVRVRGGYTFGSGTRLTVV.

The J gene is TRBJ2-1, the V gene TRBV6-1, with a weak D call TRBD2 (7 bases). The CDR3 spans 15 residues. Germline V gives CDR1 MNHNS, CDR2 SASEGT. The V end lost 2 bases, the J end lost 6 bases, and 14 bases lay between the germline ends. The CDR3 loop is CASSESRGPTNEQFF. CDR3 sequence (DNA): TGTGCCAGCAGTGAATCGCGGGGGCCGACCAATGAGCAGTTCTTC.

The J gene is TRBJ2-3, the V gene TRBV5-5, with 7 nucleotides matching TRBD1. The CDR3 contains 15 residues. J was trimmed by 4 bases and V by 4 bases; bases with no gene match: 9. The germline V gene has CDR1 SGHKS and CDR2 YYEKEE (reference sequence). The CDR3 protein is CASSPPDRAADTQYF. As DNA, the CDR3 is TGTGCCAGCAGCCCACCCGACAGGGCGGCAGATACGCAGTATTTT.

This chain uses TRBV5-6 with TRBJ1-1; 8 bases fit TRBD1. CDR1 SGHDT and CDR2 YYEEEE come from the germline V gene. V gave up 4 bases and J gave up 2 bases; unmatched junction bases: 13. The CDR3 loop spans 17 amino acids. The CDR3, as DNA: TGTGCCAGCAGCAGCGGACAGGGACAGTGGCGAAACACTGAAGCTTTCTTT. Protein: CASSSGQGQWRNTEAFF. Full variable domain (remainder filled in from reference TRBV5-6 and TRBJ1-1): DAGVTQSPTHLIKTRGQQVTLRCSPKSGHDTVSWYQQALGQGPQFIFQYYEEEERQRGNFPDRFSGHQFPNYSSELNVNALLLGDSALYLCASSSGQGQWRNTEAFFGQGTRLTVV.

This chain's CDR3 is CASSQGQETDTQYF. The CDR3 DNA reads TGTGCCAGCAGCCAGGGGCAGGAGACAGATACGCAGTATTTT. The V call is TRBV27, the J call TRBJ2-3; weak D call: TRBD1 (6 bases). The CDR3 extends over 14 amino acids. Trimming removed 6 bases at V and 3 bases at J, with 13 bases between. Germline V gene lookup returns CDR1 MNHEY and CDR2 SMNVEV (reference sequence).

CDR3: CSGGDGTYGYTF. The CDR3 DNA reads TGCAGCGGCGGGGACGGAACCTATGGCTACACCTTC. The V and J genes are TRBV29-1 and TRBJ1-2, with TRBD1 as a possible D gene (5 bases). The CDR3 consists of 12 residues. V lost 7 bases, J lost 4 bases, and 13 bases lay in between. Germline lookup yields CDR1 SQVTM and CDR2 ANQGSEA.